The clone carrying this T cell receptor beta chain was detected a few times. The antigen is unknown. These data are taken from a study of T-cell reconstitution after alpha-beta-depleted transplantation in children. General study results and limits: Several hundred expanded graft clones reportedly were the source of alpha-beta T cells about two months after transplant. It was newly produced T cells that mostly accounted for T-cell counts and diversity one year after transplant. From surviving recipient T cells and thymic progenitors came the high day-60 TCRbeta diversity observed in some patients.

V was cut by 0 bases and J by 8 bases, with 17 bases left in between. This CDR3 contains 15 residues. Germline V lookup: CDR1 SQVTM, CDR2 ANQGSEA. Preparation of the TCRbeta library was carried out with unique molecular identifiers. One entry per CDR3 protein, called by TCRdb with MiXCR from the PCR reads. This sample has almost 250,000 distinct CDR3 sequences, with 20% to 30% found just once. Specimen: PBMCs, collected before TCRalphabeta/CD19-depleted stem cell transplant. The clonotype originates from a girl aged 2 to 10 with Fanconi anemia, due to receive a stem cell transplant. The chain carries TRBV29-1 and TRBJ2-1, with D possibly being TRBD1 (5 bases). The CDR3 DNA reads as TGCAGCGTTGAAGAGAAGGGGTTTCCAAGGGATGAGCAGTTCTTC. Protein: CSVEEKGFPRDEQFF.